Detailed here is one T cell receptor (beta chain). These data are taken from a study of monozygotic twins with inflammatory bowel disease. Germline V lookup: CDR1 DFQATT, CDR2 SNEGSKA (reference sequence). This CDR3 comprises 14 residues. Both TCRalpha and TCRbeta cDNA were subjected to two nested PCRs lasting around 15 and 9 cycles. TCRdb re-called the 5' RACE reads and shows each CDR3 protein once, DNA omitted. This repertoire includes approximately 100,000 distinct CDR3 sequences. The receptor was isolated from a human donor with ulcerative colitis or Crohn's disease, or a healthy co-twin of an affected twin (not recorded which). This rearrangement joins TRBV20-1 to TRBJ2-7; TCRdb gives TRBD1 as the D gene, but with no DNA this cannot be confirmed. Source material: blood. CDR3 protein: CSARTSGQGYEQYF.